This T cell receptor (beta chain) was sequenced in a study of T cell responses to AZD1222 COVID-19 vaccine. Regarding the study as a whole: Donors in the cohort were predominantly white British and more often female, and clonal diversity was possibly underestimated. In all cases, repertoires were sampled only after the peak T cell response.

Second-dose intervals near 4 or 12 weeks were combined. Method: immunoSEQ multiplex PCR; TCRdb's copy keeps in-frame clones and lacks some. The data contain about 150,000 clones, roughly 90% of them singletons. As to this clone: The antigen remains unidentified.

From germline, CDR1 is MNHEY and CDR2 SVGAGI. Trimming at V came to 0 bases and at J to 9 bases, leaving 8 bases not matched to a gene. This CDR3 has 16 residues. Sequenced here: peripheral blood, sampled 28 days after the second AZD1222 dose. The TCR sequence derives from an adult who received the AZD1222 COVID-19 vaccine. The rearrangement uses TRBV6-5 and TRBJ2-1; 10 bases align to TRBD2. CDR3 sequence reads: CASSYSGLAGDREQFF. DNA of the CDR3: TGTGCCAGCAGTTACTCAGGCCTAGCGGGAGACCGTGAGCAGTTCTTC.